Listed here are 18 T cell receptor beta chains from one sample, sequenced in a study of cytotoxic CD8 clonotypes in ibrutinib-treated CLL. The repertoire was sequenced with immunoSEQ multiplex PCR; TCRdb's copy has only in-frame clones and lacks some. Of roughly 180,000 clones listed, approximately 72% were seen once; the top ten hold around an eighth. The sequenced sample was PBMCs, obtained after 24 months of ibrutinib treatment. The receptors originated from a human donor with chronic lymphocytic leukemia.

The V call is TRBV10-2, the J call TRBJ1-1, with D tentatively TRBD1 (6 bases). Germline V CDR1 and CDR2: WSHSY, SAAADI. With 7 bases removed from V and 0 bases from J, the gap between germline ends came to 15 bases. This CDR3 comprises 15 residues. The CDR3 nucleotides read TGCGCCAGCAAAAGGACAGCTTACATGAACACTGAAGCTTTCTTT. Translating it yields CASKRTAYMNTEAFF.

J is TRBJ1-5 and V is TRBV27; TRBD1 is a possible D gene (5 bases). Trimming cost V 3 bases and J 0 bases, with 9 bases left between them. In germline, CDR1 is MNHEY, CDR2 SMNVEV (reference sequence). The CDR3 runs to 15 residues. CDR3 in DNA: TGTGCCAGCAGTTTTGGGGGTGTTAGCAATCAGCCCCAGCATTTT. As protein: CASSFGGVSNQPQHF.

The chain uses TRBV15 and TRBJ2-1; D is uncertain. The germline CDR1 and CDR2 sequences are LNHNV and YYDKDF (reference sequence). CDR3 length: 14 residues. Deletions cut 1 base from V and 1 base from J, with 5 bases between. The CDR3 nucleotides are TGTGCCACCAGCAGAGGCCCTTCCTACAATGAGCAGTTCTTC. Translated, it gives CATSRGPSYNEQFF. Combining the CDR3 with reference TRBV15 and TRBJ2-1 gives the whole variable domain DAMVIQNPRYQVTQFGKPVTLSCSQTLNHNVMYWYQQKSSQAPKLLFHYYDKDFNNEADTPDNFQSRRPNTSFCFLDIRSPGLGDTAMYLCATSRGPSYNEQFFGPGTRLTVL.

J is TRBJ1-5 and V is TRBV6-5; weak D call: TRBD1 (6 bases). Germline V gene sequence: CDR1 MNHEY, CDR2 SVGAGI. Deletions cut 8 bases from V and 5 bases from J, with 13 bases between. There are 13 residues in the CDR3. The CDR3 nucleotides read TGTGCCAGCGGTCGAGGGGGTGATCAGCCCCAGCATTTT. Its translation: CASGRGGDQPQHF.

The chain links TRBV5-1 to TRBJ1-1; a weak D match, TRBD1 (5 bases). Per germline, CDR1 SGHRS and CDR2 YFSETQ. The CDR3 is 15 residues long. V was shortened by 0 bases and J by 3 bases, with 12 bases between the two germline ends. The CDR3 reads CASSLVRGLYTEAFF. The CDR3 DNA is TGCGCCAGCAGCTTGGTCCGGGGCTTGTACACTGAAGCTTTCTTT.

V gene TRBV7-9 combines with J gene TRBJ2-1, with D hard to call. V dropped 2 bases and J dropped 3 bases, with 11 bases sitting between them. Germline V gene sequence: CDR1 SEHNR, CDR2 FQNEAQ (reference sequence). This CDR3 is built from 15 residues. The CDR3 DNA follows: TGTGCCAGCAGCTTACAGGATGTAGTCTACAATGAGCAGTTCTTC. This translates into CASSLQDVVYNEQFF.

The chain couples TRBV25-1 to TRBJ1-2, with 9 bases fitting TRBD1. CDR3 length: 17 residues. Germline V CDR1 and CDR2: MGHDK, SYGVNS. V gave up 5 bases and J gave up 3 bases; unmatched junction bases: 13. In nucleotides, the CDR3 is TGTGCCAGCAGTCCGAGTCCGGGACAGGGATCAGACTATGGCTACACCTTC. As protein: CASSPSPGQGSDYGYTF.

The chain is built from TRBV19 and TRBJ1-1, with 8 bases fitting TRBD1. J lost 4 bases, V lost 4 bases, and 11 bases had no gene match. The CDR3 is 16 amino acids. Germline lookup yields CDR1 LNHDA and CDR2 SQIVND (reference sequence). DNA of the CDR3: TGTGCCAGTAGTAGGCAACTTGGACAGGGTTCCACTGAAGCTTTCTTT. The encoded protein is CASSRQLGQGSTEAFF.

The CDR3 loop is CASSTRSSGIYNEQFF. CDR3 nucleotides: TGTGCCAGTAGTACTCGTTCTAGCGGGATCTACAATGAGCAGTTCTTC. The V gene is TRBV19, the J gene TRBJ2-1, with 9 bases lining up with TRBD2. The CDR3 contains 16 residues. Losses at the gene ends were 4 bases for V and 3 bases for J; bases not matched to a gene: 7. Germline loops: CDR1 LNHDA, CDR2 SQIVND (reference sequence).

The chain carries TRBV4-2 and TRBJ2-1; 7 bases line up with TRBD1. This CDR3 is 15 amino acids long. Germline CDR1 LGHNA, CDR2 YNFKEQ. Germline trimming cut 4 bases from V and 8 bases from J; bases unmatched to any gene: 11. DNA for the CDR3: TGTGCCAGCAGCCTAAACTTAAGAACAGGGGATGAGCAGTTCTTC. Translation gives CASSLNLRTGDEQFF.

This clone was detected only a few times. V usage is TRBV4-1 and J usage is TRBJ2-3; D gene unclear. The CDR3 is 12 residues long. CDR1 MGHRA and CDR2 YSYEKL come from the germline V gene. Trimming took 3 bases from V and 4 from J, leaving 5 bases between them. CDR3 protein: CASSQRPDTQYF. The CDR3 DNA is TGCGCCAGCAGCCAGAGGCCAGATACGCAGTATTTT.

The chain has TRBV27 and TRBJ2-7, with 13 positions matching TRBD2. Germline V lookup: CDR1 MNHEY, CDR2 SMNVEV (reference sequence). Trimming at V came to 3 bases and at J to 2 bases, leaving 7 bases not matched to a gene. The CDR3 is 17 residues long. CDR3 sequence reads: CASSFRTSGGQAYEQYF. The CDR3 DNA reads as TGTGCCAGCAGTTTCAGGACTAGCGGGGGACAAGCCTACGAGCAGTACTTC.

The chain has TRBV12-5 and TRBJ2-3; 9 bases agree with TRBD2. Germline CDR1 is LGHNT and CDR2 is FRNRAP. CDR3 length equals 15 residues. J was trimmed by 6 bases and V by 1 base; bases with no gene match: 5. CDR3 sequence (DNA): TGTGCTAGTGGTTTGGGGCTAGCGGGATACGATACGCAGTATTTT. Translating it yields CASGLGLAGYDTQYF.

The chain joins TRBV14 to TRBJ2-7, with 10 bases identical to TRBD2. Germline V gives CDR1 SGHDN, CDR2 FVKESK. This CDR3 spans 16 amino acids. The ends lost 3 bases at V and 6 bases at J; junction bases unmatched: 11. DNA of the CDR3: TGTGCCAGCAGCCAGGGAAGCGGGAGGGCCCGTATCGAGCAGTACTTC. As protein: CASSQGSGRARIEQYF.

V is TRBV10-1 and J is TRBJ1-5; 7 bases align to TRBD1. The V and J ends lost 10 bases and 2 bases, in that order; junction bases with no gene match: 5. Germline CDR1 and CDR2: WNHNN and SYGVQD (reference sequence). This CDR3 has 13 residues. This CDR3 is CATAGGGNQPQHF. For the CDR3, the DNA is TGCGCCACCGCAGGGGGTGGCAATCAGCCCCAGCATTTT.

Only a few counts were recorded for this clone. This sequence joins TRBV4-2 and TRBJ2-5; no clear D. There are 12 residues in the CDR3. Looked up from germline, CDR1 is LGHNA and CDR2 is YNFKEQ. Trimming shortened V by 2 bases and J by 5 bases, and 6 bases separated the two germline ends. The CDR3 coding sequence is TGTGCCAGCAGCCAACCGTTGGAGACCCAGTACTTC. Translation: CASSQPLETQYF.

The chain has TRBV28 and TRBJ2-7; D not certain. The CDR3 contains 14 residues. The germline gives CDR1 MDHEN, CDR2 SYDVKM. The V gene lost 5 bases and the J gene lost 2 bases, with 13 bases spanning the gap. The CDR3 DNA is TGTGCCAGCAGTCCACCCCTGGCGACCTACGAGCAGTACTTC. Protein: CASSPPLATYEQYF.

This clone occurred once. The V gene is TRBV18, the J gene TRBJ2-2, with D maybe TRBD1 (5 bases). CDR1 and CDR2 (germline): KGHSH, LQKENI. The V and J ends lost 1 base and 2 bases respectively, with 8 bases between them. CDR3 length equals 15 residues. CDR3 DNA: TGTGCCAGCTCACCACGAGACAGTAACACCGGGGAGCTGTTTTTT. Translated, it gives CASSPRDSNTGELFF.